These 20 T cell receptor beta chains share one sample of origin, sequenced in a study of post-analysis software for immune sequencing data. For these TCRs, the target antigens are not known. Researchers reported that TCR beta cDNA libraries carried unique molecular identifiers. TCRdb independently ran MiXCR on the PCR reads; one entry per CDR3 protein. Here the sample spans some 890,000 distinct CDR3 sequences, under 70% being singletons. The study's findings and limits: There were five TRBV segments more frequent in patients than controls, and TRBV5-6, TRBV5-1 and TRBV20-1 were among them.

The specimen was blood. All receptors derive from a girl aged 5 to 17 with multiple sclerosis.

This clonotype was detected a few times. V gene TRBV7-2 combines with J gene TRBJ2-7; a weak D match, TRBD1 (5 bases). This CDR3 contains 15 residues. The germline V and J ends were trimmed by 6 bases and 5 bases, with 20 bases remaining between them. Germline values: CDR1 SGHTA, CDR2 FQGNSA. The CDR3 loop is CASRQDRGSRNEQYF. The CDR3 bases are TGTGCCAGCAGACAGGACCGAGGTTCGCGCAACGAGCAGTACTTC.

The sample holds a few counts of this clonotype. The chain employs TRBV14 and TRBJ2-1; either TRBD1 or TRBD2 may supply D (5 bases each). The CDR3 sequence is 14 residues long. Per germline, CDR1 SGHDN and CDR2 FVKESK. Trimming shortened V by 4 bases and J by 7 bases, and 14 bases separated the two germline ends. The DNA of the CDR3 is TGTGCCAGCAGCCCAGGGAGAGGTTGGAATGAGCAGTTCTTC. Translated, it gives CASSPGRGWNEQFF.

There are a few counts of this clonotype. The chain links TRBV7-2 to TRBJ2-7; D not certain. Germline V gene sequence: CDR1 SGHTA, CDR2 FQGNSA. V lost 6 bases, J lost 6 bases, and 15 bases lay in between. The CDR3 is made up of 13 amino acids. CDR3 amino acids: CASSRTEYFEQYF. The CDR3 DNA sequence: TGTGCCAGCAGTCGGACGGAATACTTCGAGCAGTACTTC.

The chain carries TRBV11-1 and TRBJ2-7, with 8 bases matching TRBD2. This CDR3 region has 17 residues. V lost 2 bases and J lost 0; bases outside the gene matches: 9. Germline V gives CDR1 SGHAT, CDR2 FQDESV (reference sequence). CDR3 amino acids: CASSLPPLADPSYEQYF. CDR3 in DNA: TGTGCCAGCAGCTTACCCCCACTAGCGGACCCCTCCTACGAGCAGTACTTC.

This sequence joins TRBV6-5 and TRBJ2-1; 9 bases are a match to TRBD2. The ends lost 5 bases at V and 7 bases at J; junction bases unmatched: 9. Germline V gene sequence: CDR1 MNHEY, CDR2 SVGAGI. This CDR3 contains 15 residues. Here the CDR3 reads CASSALAGTVNEQFF. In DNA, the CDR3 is TGTGCCAGCAGTGCCCTAGCGGGAACGGTTAATGAGCAGTTCTTC.

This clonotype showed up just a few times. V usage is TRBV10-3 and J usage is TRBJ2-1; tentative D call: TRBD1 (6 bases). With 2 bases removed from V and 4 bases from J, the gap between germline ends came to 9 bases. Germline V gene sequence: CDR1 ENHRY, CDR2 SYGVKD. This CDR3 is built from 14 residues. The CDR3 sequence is CAISEGQRYNEQFF. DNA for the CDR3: TGTGCCATCAGTGAGGGACAGAGGTACAATGAGCAGTTCTTC.

CDR3 bases: TGCAGTGCTGCGTGGGACGGCAGCTCCTACGAGCAGTACTTC. Encoded protein: CSAAWDGSSYEQYF. The rearrangement joins TRBV20-1 to TRBJ2-7; D is tentatively TRBD1 or TRBD2 (5 bases each). Deletions cut 5 bases from V and 0 bases from J, with 14 bases between. The length of the CDR3 is 14 residues. Germline lookup yields CDR1 DFQATT and CDR2 SNEGSKA (reference sequence).

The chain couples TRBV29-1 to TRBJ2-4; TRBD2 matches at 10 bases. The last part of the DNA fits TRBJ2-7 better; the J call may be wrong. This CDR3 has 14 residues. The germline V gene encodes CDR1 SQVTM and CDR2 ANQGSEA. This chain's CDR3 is CSVALAGGGLEQYF. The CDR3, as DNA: TGCAGCGTTGCCTTAGCGGGAGGTGGGCTCGAGCAGTACTTC.

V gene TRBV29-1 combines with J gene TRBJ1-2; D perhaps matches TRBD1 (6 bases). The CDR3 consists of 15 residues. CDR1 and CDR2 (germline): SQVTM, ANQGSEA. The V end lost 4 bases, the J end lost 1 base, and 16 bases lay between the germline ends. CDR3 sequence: CSVASGVRVNYGYTF. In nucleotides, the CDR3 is TGCAGCGTTGCCTCAGGGGTGAGGGTTAACTATGGCTACACCTTC.

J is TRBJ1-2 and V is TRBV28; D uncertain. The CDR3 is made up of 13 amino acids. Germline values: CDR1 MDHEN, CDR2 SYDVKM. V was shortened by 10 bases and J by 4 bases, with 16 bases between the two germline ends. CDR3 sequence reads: CATPARQAYGYTF. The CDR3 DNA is TGTGCCACCCCTGCCCGGCAGGCCTATGGCTACACCTTC.

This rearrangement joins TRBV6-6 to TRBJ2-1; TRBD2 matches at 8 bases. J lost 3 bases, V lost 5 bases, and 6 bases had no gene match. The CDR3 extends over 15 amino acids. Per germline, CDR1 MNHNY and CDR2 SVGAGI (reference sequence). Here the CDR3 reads CASSGRAGDYNEQFF. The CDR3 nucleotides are TGTGCCAGCAGTGGGCGAGCGGGGGACTACAATGAGCAGTTCTTC.

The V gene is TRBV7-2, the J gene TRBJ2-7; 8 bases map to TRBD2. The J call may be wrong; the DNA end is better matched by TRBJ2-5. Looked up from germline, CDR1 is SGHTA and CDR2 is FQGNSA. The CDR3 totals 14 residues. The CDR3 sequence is CASSSPGLGKTQYF. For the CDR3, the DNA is TGTGCCAGCAGCTCCCCGGGACTAGGAAAGACCCAGTACTTC.

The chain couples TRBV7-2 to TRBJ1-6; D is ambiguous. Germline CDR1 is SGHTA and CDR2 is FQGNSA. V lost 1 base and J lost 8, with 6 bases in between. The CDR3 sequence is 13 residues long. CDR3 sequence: CASSLGPDSPLHF. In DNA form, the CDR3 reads TGTGCCAGCAGCTTAGGGCCCGATTCACCCCTCCACTTT.

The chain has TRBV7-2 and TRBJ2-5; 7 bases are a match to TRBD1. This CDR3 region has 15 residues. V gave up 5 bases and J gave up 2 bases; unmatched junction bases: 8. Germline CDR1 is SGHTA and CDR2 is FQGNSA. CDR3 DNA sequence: TGTGCCAGCAGCCAAAGACAGGGTTGGCAAGAGACCCAGTACTTC. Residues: CASSQRQGWQETQYF.

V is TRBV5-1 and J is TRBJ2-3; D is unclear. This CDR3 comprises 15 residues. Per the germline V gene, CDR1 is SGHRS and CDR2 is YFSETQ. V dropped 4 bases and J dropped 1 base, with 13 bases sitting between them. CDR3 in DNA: TGCGCCAGCAGCCCGCTAACAGCTGGCACAGATACGCAGTATTTT. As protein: CASSPLTAGTDTQYF.

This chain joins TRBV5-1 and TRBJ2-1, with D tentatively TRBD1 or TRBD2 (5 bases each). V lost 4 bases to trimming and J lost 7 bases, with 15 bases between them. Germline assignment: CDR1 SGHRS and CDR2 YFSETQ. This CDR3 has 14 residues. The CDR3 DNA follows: TGCGCCAGCAGCCATTCCGGGACGGGGAATGAGCAGTTCTTC. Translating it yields CASSHSGTGNEQFF.

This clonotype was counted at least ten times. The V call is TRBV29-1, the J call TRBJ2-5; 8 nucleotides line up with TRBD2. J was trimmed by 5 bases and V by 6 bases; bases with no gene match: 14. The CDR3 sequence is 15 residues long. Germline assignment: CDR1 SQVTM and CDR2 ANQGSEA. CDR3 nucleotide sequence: TGCAGCGTACCGGGGGGGGACGGTAGGGTGGAGACCCAGTACTTC. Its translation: CSVPGGDGRVETQYF.

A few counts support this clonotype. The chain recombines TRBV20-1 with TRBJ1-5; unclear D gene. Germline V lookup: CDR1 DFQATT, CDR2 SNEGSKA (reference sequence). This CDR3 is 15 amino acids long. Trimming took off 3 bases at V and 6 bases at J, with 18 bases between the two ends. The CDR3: CSASSLDGIGQPQHF. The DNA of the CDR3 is TGCAGTGCTAGTTCACTGGACGGGATTGGTCAGCCCCAGCATTTT.

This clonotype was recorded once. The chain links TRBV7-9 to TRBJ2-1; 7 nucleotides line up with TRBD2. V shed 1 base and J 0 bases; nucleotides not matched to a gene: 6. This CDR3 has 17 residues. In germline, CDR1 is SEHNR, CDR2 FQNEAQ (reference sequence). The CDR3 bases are TGTGCCAGCAGCTTAGTCCCTAGCGGCTACTCCTACAATGAGCAGTTCTTC. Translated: CASSLVPSGYSYNEQFF. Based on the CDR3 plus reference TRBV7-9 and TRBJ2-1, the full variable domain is DTGVSQNPRHKITKRGQNVTFRCDPISEHNRLYWYRQTLGQGPEFLTYFQNEAQLEKSRLLSDRFSAERPKGSFSTLEIQRTEQGDSAMYLCASSLVPSGYSYNEQFFGPGTRLTVL.

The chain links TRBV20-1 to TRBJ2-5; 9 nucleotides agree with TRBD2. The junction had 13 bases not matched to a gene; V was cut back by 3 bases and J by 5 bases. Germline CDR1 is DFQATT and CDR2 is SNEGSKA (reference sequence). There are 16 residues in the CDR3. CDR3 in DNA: TGCAGTGCTAGGTCCCTCGGCGCGGGGGGGACGGAGACCCAGTACTTC. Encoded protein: CSARSLGAGGTETQYF.